This T cell receptor (beta chain) was found in a study of cytomegalovirus exposure and HLA in healthy donors (dated by TCRdb to the late 2010s). With respect to the entire study: According to an earlier analysis of around 600 of the donors, some 180 million T cells yielded approximately 120 million unique TCR beta sequences and 276 Gb of sequence data. An early release that covered about 640 HLA-typed donors contained approximately 300 gigabases of sequencing data and 65 million to 100 million unique TCR sequences. Of the roughly 390 genotyped donors, approximately 83% fell in the genetic ancestry cluster associated with self-reported Caucasian donors. The study aimed to test whether signatures of past pathogen exposure could be identified by cataloging public T cell receptors. The study profiled the T cell repertoires of under 700 subjects by immunosequencing and related them to cytomegalovirus serostatus. In addition to the first cohort of roughly 670 subjects, a separate validation cohort of approximately 130 different subjects was used. The study combined high-throughput TCR immunosequencing, statistical association of individual TCRs with disease status, and machine learning to predict cytomegalovirus infection status. To study patterns of TCR occurrence, a later analysis re-analyzed previously published TCR beta repertoires from 650 to 750 donors and added high-resolution HLA genotyping. The later analysis used no new phenotypic data to find candidate immune exposures, relying instead on TCR beta sequences and their occurrence across donors. An earlier analysis of some 500 of the donors applied high-throughput TCR beta sequencing to assess whether each TCR beta V gene segment acted as functional or pseudogenic. Donor age, sex, ethnicity and CMV serostatus were compiled alongside the repertoire data. In a later genetic analysis, genome-wide SNP genotypes for about 65% of the 666 donors were used, and that subset was treated as a discovery cohort. Every repertoire in the discovery cohort had been generated on one and the same sequencing platform. HLA typing included class I and class II loci at four-digit resolution. The number of typed donors differed by locus: 629-630 for A, B, C, DRB1 and DQB1; 522 for DQA1; approximately 600 for DPA1; and roughly 470 for DPB1. Five DR-DQ haplotypes were handled as single units for association and clustering because linkage in the cohort was strong. Across 398 genotyped donors of the cohort, an average of roughly 250,000 unique TCR beta nucleotide sequences per donor were sequenced, and roughly 18% of those sequences were non-productive.

CDR1 and CDR2 (KGHSH, LQKENI) derive from the germline V gene. The CDR3 measures 16 amino acids from cysteine to phenylalanine. The DNA shown is the 48-base CDR3, in frame from base 1. From V the trimming removes 6 bases and from J it removes 7 bases, while the gene matches leave 12 bases of the junction unaccounted for. For this clone: Its antigen remains unidentified. Base qualities are not recorded, but no much larger clone differs from it by a single base. Other DNA sequences within the sample encode an identical CDR3.

The full study reports these points: The classifier was reported to diagnose cytomegalovirus status with high specificity and sensitivity in both the original cohort and the validation cohort. While some public TCRs were present in many individuals, most TCR sequences turned up only very rarely across donors. In a later analysis, some 17,000 TCR beta sequences were associated with specific HLA alleles at a false discovery rate of 0.05. A total of around 150 TCR beta chains were listed by the study as associated with cytomegalovirus. In a later genetic analysis, fewer N-insertions in productive TCRs were reported among donors in an Asian-associated ancestry cluster than the roughly 710-donor mean. A cluster of highly shared sequence variants was judged likely to be a technical artifact of the sequencing pipeline. Because HLA typing was missing for some donors at each locus, association tests included only the typed subset. Because the 87-base-pair reads could not distinguish some IMGT-functional V segments, including TRBV6-2 and TRBV6-3, those segments were excluded. In vitro tests confirmed that three of the cytomegalovirus-associated TCR beta chains recognize cytomegalovirus antigens. The presence/absence analyses assumed that sequencing depth was roughly uniform across donors, and that assumption may not be true. A later analysis reported that several top co-occurrence clusters appeared linked to parvovirus B19, influenza, CMV and Epstein-Barr virus. Because counts were too low, 15 or so rarely observed V segments, including chromosome 9 orphons, were excluded from the earlier analysis of 587 of the donors. An association between a missense DCLRE1C variant and V-gene and J-gene trimming of TCR beta chains was found in a later genetic analysis and replicated in an independent cohort. In a later analysis, HLA-associated TCR beta chains showed more clonal expansion and lower generation probabilities than non-associated chains that were equally common. A further reported finding was that TCR beta sequences accurately predicted the HLA-A and HLA-B alleles for most subjects in the first cohort. In an earlier analysis of 587 of the donors, most TCR beta V segments were observed in productive rearrangements about 87% or about 30% of the time, broadly matching IMGT annotations. The only immune exposure information available for the cohort was CMV serostatus. Correlated functional status among segregating V segments might reflect linkage disequilibrium, but an unknown experimental factor could not be ruled out. The authors suggested that the approach could potentially be extended to other disease states and immunological phenotypes. In a later analysis, the rate of TCR association differed among HLA loci, with DRB1 alleles having the most associated TCRs and HLA-C alleles having the fewest. Most CMV-associated TCR beta chains appeared to be HLA-restricted in a later analysis, and the HLA associations seemed to be driven largely by CMV exposure. In this cohort, only TCR beta chains were sequenced, and detectable features were limited by the absence of alpha or paired-chain data. When HLA alleles, especially DR and DQ, strongly co-occurred, attributing TCR associations to individual alleles was difficult.

The cohort comprised around 690 healthy bone marrow donors. At the time of sampling, all cohort members were nominally healthy, though unrecorded immune exposures were likely present. The donor tested CMV seronegative, placing the donor among the 350 to 400 seronegative members of the cohort. A peripheral blood sample was provided by each donor, and peripheral blood mononuclear cells were used for TCR beta sequencing. The Qiagen DNeasy Blood Extraction Kit was used to extract genomic DNA from the blood cell samples. Receptors were amplified or captured by the immunoSEQ multiplex PCR assay. For the multiplex PCR, a mixture combining 60 forward primers for TCR Vbeta segments and 13 reverse primers for TCR Jbeta segments was used. Amplification of the CDR3 region of rearranged TCR beta genes was performed with a multiplex PCR assay on genomic DNA. Amplified TCR beta libraries were sequenced as 87-base-pair reads on the Illumina HiSeq System. Per the authors' processing: A later analysis counted about 82 million unique TCR beta chains across the 640 or so repertoires, and roughly 9.9 million of these chains were shared by at least two donors. Raw reads were error-corrected and collapsed into unique sequences by a nearest-neighbor algorithm in which closely related sequences were merged to remove PCR and sequencing errors. V, D and J gene segments were assigned by aligning CDR3 sequences to IMGT reference sequences. For a sequence to be retained, at least a six-nucleotide match to both a V gene segment and a J gene segment was required. A rearrangement was called productive if the CDR3 had no stop codons and remained in frame with V and J, and every other rearrangement was called non-productive. Following IMGT convention, CDR3 was defined as the stretch from the second conserved V-encoded cysteine to the conserved J-encoded phenylalanine. Sequences without an unambiguous match to a single V gene segment were excluded from the earlier analysis of 450 to 750 of the donors. In an earlier analysis of 587 of the donors, a V segment was called functional when productive rearrangements were above 56.7%, and segregating when the standard deviation between donors exceeded 5%. A statistical classification framework was built for diagnosing cytomegalovirus status from the catalog of TCR beta chain sequences. A later analysis assigned V and J genes by comparing TCR nucleotide sequences with IMGT/GENE-DB human TR gene sequences. A later analysis assigned CDR3 sequences and most-parsimonious VDJ recombination scenarios with the TCRdist pipeline. A later analysis defined each TCR beta chain by its CDR3 amino acid sequence plus V-gene family, and excluded reads lacking a unique V-gene family. A later analysis removed 592 highly shared, low-generation-probability nucleotide sequences to deal with suspected cross-contamination and a sequencing artifact. In a later analysis, a clonal expansion index for each public chain was calculated from normalized within-repertoire ranks of inferred template counts. In a later analysis, generation probabilities were computed with a VDJ recombination model fitted to out-of-frame rearrangements, and the resulting probabilities were checked against IGoR. Hypergeometric tests were used in a later analysis to score TCR-TCR, TCR-HLA and TCR-CMV co-occurrence, with a repertoire-size bias correction applied to the TCR pairs. False discovery rates were estimated in a later analysis by permuting HLA or CMV assignments 20 times. In a later analysis, co-occurring TCRs were grouped with DBSCAN, and TCRdist sequence similarity was added when clustering was performed within HLA-allele-positive subsets. Co-occurrence clustering excluded repertoires with fewer than 30,000 or more than 120,000 public chains, plus five with anomalous nucleotide sharing. TCRdb obtained this table from immuneACCESS and retained in-frame rearrangements with V and J assigned. These tables miss some clones; where compared with another copy, unresolved V genes account for less than half of the shortfall, and the remainder is unexplained. V and J calls and clone size come straight from that table; D and trimming were deduced from the DNA. Present in this sample are under 80,000 clones, roughly two thirds of which were seen just once. The top ten clones comprise around 1.9% of the sample.

The source of this sequence is a woman aged 25 to 45 in good health and CMV-seronegative. The sample consisted of PBMCs. The chain was built from TRBV18 and TRBJ1-6, with 7 middle bases fitting TRBD1. The CDR3 reads as follows: CASSRSSDRDNSPLHF. The DNA is as follows: TGTGCCAGCTCGCGTTCCTCCGACAGGGACAATTCACCCCTCCACTTT.